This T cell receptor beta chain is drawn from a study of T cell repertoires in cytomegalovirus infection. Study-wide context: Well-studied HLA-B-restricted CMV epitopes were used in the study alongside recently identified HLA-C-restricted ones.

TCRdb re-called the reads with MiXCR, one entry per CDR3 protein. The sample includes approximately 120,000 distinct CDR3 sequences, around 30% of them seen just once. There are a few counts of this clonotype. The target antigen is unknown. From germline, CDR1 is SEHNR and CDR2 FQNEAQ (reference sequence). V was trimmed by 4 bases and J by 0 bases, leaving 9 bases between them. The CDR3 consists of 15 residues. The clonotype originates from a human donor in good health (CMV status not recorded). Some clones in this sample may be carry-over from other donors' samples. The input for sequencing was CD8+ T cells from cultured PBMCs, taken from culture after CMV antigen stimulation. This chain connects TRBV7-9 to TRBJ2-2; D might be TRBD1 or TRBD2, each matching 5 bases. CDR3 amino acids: CASSSGTANTGELFF. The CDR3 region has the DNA TGTGCCAGCAGCTCCGGGACGGCGAACACCGGGGAGCTGTTTTTT. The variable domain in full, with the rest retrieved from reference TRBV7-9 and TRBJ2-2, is DTGVSQNPRHKITKRGQNVTFRCDPISEHNRLYWYRQTLGQGPEFLTYFQNEAQLEKSRLLSDRFSAERPKGSFSTLEIQRTEQGDSAMYLCASSSGTANTGELFFGEGSRLTVL.